This T cell receptor beta chain originates from a study of control samples from healthy donors and cancer patients. V lost 3 bases to trimming and J lost 4 bases, with 18 bases between them. Germline CDR1 reads SEHNR; CDR2 reads FQNEAQ (reference sequence). The CDR3 runs to 16 residues. Assay: immunoSEQ multiplex PCR; the TCRdb copy retains only in-frame clones and omits some. The table shows some 120,000 clones, with 70% to 90% occurring only once. What was sequenced was blood. The chain joins TRBV7-9 to TRBJ1-1; D is perhaps TRBD1 (5 bases). This receptor was identified in a man in his fifties in good health. CDR3 protein: CASSFAPQGGGTEAFF. The CDR3, as DNA: TGTGCCAGCAGCTTCGCCCCTCAGGGAGGTGGCACTGAAGCTTTCTTT. The full variable domain, completed using reference TRBV7-9 and TRBJ1-1, is DTGVSQNPRHKITKRGQNVTFRCDPISEHNRLYWYRQTLGQGPEFLTYFQNEAQLEKSRLLSDRFSAERPKGSFSTLEIQRTEQGDSAMYLCASSFAPQGGGTEAFFGQGTRLTVV.